The source of this TCR beta chain is a study of vaccination effects on CD4 cells after COVID-19. Turning to this clone: Its antigen is not identified.

Germline CDR1 reads GTSNPN; CDR2 reads SVGIG (reference sequence). This CDR3 is 15 amino acids long. The germline V and J ends were trimmed by 6 bases and 0 bases, with 17 bases remaining between them. Viral peptide pools were used in the ViraFEST assay to expand antigen-specific CD4+ T cells, and sequencing came afterward. Around day 10 of culture, CD4+ T cells were separated out. Either the BNT162b2 or mRNA-1273 vaccine was given to participants in two doses. Sequenced by immunoSEQ multiplex PCR; TCRdb stores in-frame clones only, minus some. Here the sample spans 17,000 or so clones, roughly 68% being singletons.

The receptor's source is a human donor who received a COVID-19 vaccine. V gene TRBV30 combines with J gene TRBJ1-1; D unclear. The specimen comprised CD4+ T cells from PBMCs cultured with SARS-CoV-2 spike peptides, sampled after COVID-19 vaccination. The CDR3 DNA follows: TGTGCCTGTACGCCGGACGGTATCATGAACACTGAAGCTTTCTTT. It yields the protein CACTPDGIMNTEAFF. The full variable domain, completed using reference TRBV30 and TRBJ1-1, is SQTIHQWPATLVQPVGSPLSLECTVEGTSNPNLYWYRQAAGRGLQLLFYSVGIGQISSEVPQNLSASRPQDRQFILSSKKLLLSDSGFYLCACTPDGIMNTEAFFGQGTRLTVV.